This T cell receptor beta chain originates from a study of T cell changes during pregnancy in multiple sclerosis (dated by TCRdb to 2018 to 2020). Context from the whole study: Changes in the T cell repertoire over the course of pregnancy were examined in this study in women with multiple sclerosis.

This clone was seen once. Its recognized antigen is unknown. No clone much larger than this one lies a single base away; base qualities are absent. Libraries were constructed by the immunoSEQ multiplex PCR assay. TCRdb retrieved this table from immuneACCESS and kept in-frame rearrangements only. Not all clones are present; in checked studies, unresolved V genes account for under half, and no reason is known for the remainder. The sample table contains roughly 74,000 clones; only one count was recorded for less than 90% of them. The top ten hold less than 3.5% of the sample. Trimming takes 3 bases from V and 3 bases from J, and the germline ends sit 9 bases apart. Based on the germline V gene, the CDR1 and CDR2 sequences are SGDLS and YYNGEE. Including cysteine and phenylalanine, the CDR3 has 13 amino acids. Of the read, only the CDR3 DNA is kept; its 39 bases are in frame from base 1.

Source: peripheral blood, taken before pregnancy. Here the chain combines TRBV9 and TRBJ1-1; there is no confident call for the D gene. This TCR was recovered from a female donor with multiple sclerosis, enrolled in a pregnancy study. The base sequence is TGTGCCAGCAGCGCTCTAACGCACACTGAAGCTTTCTTT. Its product reads: CASSALTHTEAFF. The CDR3 plus the reference TRBV9 and TRBJ1-1 genes for the other parts give the full variable domain: DSGVTQTPKHLITATGQRVTLRCSPRSGDLSVYWYQQSLDQGLQFLIQYYNGEERAKGNILERFSAQQFPDLHSELNLSSLELGDSALYFCASSALTHTEAFFGQGTRLTVV.